This TCR beta chain was recovered during a study of shared clonotypes between healthy human individuals. Across the study: A couple of women and a few men aged 18 to 49 made up the donors. CD4 naive and memory got three plates each, CD8 naive two, CD8 memory one.

Only Caucasian adults living in Nashville, Tennessee made up the donor group. The authors loaded about 200 ng DNA, 27,000 or so T cell genomes, into sorted-subset replicate PCRs. Assay used: immunoSEQ multiplex PCR; TCRdb lists only in-frame clones, some missing. The data show 90,000 to 130,000 clones, with 68% seen just once and over 20% held by the top ten. Germline assignment: CDR1 SGHAT and CDR2 FQNNGV. This CDR3 contains 19 residues. Losses at the gene ends were 4 bases for V and 7 bases for J; bases not matched to a gene: 19. The sequence was collected from a woman in her twenties or thirties in good health. Sequencing was done on a sample of memory CD8+ T cells sorted from blood. As to subset: CD45RO+ cells pooled with CCR7-negative TemRA cells. The chain uses TRBV11-2 and TRBJ2-1; 10 bases match TRBD2. Here the CDR3 DNA reads TGTGCCAGCAGCTCCTCCGGTTGGTGGAGCGGGAGGGGGGGGAATGAGCAGTTCTTC. Amino acid sequence: CASSSSGWWSGRGGNEQFF.